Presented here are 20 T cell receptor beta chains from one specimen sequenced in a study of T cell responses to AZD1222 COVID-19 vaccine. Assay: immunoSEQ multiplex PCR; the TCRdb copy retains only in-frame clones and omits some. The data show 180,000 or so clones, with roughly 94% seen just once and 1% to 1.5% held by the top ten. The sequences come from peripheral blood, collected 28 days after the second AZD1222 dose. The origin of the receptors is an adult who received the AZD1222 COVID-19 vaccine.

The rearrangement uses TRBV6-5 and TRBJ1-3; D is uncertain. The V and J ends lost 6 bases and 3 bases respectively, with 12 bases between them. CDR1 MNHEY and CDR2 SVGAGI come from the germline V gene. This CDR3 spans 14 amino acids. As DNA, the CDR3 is TGTGCCAGCAGCTCCCGGACCATTGGAAACACCATATATTTT. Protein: CASSSRTIGNTIYF.

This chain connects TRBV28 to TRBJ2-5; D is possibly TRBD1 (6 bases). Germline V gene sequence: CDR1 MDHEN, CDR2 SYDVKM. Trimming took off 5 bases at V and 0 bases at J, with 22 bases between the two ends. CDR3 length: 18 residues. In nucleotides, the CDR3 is TGTGCCAGCAGTCGAACCTGGACCGGGACACCGTACCAAGAGACCCAGTACTTC. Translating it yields CASSRTWTGTPYQETQYF.

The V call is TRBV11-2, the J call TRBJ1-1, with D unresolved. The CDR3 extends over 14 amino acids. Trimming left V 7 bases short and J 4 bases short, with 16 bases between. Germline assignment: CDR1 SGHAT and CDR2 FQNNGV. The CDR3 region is CASTLAGGSTEAFF. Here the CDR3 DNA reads TGTGCCAGCACCTTGGCGGGCGGGAGCACTGAAGCTTTCTTT.

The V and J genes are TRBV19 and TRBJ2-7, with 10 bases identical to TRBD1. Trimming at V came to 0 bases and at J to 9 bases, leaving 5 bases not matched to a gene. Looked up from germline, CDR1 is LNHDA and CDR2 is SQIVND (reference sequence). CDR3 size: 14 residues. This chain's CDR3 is CASSIDGTGDRQYF. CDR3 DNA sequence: TGTGCCAGTAGTATAGATGGGACAGGGGACCGGCAGTACTTC.

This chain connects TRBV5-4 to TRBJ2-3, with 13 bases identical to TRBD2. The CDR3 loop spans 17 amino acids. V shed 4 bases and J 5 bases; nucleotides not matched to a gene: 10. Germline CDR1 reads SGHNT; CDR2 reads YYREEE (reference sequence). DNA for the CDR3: TGTGCCAGCAGCCCTATGACTAGCGGGGGGAGGATAGATACGCAGTATTTT. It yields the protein CASSPMTSGGRIDTQYF.

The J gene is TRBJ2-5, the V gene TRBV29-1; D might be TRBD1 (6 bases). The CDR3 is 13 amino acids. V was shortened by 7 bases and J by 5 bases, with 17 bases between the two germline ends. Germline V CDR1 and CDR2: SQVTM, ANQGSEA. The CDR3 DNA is TGCAGCGCCCGGGACACTATAGGGGAGACCCAGTACTTC. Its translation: CSARDTIGETQYF.

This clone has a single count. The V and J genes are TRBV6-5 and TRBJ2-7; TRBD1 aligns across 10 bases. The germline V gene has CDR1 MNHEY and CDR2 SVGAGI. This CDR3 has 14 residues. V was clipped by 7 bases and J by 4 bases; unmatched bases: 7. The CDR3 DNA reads TGTGCCAGCATCCCCCGACAGGGGGCGTACGAGCAGTACTTC. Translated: CASIPRQGAYEQYF.

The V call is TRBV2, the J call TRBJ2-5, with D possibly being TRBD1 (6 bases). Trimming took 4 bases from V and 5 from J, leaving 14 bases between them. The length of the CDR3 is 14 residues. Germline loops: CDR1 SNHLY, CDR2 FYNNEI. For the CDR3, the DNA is TGTGCCAGCAGTGCTGGGGGCAACAGTGAGACCCAGTACTTC. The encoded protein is CASSAGGNSETQYF.

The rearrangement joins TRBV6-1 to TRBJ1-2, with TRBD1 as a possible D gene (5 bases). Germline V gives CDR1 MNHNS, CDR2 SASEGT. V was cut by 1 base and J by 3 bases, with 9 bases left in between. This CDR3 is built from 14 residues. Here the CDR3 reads CASSEVQGDYGYTF. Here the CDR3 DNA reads TGTGCCAGCAGTGAAGTGCAAGGGGACTATGGCTACACCTTC.

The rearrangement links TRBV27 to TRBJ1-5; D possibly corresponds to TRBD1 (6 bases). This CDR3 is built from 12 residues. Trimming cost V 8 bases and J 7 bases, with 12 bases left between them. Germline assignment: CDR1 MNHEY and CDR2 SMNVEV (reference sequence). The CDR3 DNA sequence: TGTGCCAGCGGCCGGGGGGCCCAGCCCCAGCATTTT. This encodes CASGRGAQPQHF.

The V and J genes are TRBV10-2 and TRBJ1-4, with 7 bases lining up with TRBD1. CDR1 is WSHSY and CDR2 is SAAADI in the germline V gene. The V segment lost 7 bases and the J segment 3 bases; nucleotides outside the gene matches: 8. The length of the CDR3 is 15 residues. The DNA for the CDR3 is TGCGCCAGCAATACTAGGAGGGGGCCTAATGAAAAACTGTTTTTT. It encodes CASNTRRGPNEKLFF.

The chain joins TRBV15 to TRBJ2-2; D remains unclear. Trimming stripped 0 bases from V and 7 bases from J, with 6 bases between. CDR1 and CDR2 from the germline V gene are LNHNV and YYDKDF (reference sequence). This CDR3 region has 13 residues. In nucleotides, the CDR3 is TGTGCCACCAGCAGAGATGTTAACGGGGAGCTGTTTTTT. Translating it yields CATSRDVNGELFF.

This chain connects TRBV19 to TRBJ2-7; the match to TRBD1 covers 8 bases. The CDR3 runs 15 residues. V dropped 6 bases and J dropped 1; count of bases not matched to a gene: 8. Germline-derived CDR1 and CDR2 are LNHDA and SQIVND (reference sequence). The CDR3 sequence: CASSPGQGGSYEQYF. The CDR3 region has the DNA TGTGCCAGTAGCCCCGGACAGGGTGGGTCCTACGAGCAGTACTTC.

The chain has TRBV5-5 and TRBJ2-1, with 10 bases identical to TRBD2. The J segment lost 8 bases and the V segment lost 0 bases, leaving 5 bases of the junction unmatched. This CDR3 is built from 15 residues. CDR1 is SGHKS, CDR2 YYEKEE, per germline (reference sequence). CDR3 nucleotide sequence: TGTGCCAGCAGCTTGGAAACTAGCGGGAACGATGAGCAGTTCTTC. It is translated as CASSLETSGNDEQFF.

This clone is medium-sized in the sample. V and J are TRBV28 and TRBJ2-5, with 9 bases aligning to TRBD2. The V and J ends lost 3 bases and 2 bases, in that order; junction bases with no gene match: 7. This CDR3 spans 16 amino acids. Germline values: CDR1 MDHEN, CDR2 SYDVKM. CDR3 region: CASSFPAGGLQETQYF. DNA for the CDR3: TGTGCCAGCAGTTTTCCGGCGGGGGGGCTTCAAGAGACCCAGTACTTC. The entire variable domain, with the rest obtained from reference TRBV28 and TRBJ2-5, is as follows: DVKVTQSSRYLVKRTGEKVFLECVQDMDHENMFWYRQDPGLGLRLIYFSYDVKMKEKGDIPEGYSVSREKKERFSLILESASTNQTSMYLCASSFPAGGLQETQYFGPGTRLLVL.

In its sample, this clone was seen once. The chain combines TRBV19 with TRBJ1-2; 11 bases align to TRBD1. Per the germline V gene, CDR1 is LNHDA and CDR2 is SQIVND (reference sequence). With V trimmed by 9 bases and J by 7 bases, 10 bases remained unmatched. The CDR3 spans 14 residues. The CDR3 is CASAQDRGLGGYTF. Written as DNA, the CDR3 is TGTGCCAGCGCCCAGGACAGGGGGCTAGGTGGCTACACCTTC. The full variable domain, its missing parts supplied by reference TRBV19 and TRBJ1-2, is DGGITQSPKYLFRKEGQNVTLSCEQNLNHDAMYWYRQDPGQGLRLIYYSQIVNDFQKGDIAEGYSVSREKKESFPLTVTSAQKNPTAFYLCASAQDRGLGGYTFGSGTRLTVV.

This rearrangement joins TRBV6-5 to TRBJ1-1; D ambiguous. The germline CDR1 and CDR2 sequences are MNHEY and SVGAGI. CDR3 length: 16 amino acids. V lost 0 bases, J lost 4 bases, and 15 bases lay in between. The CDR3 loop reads CASSYSREHWGTEAFF. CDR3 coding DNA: TGTGCCAGCAGTTACTCAAGAGAACACTGGGGCACTGAAGCTTTCTTT.

The CDR3 is CASSLRWGFYNEQFF. Written as DNA, the CDR3 is TGTGCCAGCAGCTTGCGATGGGGCTTCTACAATGAGCAGTTCTTC. This chain links TRBV5-5 with TRBJ2-1; maybe TRBD1 (5 bases). CDR3 size: 15 residues. Germline-derived CDR1 and CDR2 are SGHKS and YYEKEE (reference sequence). V was clipped by 1 base and J by 3 bases, with 11 bases between them.

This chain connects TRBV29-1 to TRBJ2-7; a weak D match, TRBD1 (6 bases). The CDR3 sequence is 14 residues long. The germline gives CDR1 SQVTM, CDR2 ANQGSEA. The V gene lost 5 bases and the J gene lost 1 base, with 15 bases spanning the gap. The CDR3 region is CSVLRDTGSYEQYF. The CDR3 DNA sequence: TGCAGCGTTCTCCGGGACACAGGATCCTACGAGCAGTACTTC.

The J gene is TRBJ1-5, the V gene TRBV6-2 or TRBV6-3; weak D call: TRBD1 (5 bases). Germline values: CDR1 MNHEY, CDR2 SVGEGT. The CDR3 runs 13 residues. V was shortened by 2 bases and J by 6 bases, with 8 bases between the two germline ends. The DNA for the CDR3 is TGTGCCAGCAGTTACAGGGGAGGTCAGCCCCAGCATTTT. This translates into CASSYRGGQPQHF.